Below, 3 T cell receptor beta chains from the same sample are listed, as sequenced in a study of control samples from healthy donors and cancer patients. Using immunoSEQ multiplex PCR, the repertoire was profiled, and TCRdb retains in-frame clones only, with some absent. Counted here are around 200,000 clones, 85% to 95% occurring once; the ten biggest clones make up more than 1.1%. The sequenced sample was blood. These receptors came from a man aged 18 to 29 in good health.

The chain joins TRBV5-6 to TRBJ1-6; D is uncertain. Germline CDR1 is SGHDT and CDR2 is YYEEEE. There are 15 residues in the CDR3. V gave up 0 bases and J gave up 9 bases, with 13 bases separating them. The CDR3 DNA follows: TGTGCCAGCAGCTTGGGGAGCTCTAGGGCTTCACCCCTCCACTTT. Translated: CASSLGSSRASPLHF.

This sequence joins TRBV30 and TRBJ2-2; D gene unclear. V was cut by 6 bases and J by 7 bases, with 21 bases left in between. CDR3 length: 15 amino acids. Germline V gives CDR1 GTSNPN, CDR2 SVGIG (reference sequence). The CDR3 DNA reads TGTGCCTGTTGGATGGTTGGGGTCCCTCTCGGGGAGCTGTTTTTT. Translation gives CACWMVGVPLGELFF.

This chain links TRBV28 with TRBJ1-6, with 7 bases matching TRBD1. This CDR3 has 18 amino acids. Germline values: CDR1 MDHEN, CDR2 SYDVKM. The J segment lost 0 bases and the V segment lost 5 bases, leaving 10 bases of the junction unmatched. Here the CDR3 reads CASSPEGQASSYNSPLHF. The CDR3 DNA follows: TGTGCCAGCAGTCCAGAAGGACAGGCGAGCTCCTATAATTCACCCCTCCACTTT.